A selection of T cell receptor beta chains follows, all from one sample in a study of cytomegalovirus exposure and HLA in healthy donors. TCRdb's copy holds only in-frame clones and misses some; the assay was immunoSEQ multiplex PCR. Found here are some 170,000 clones, 85% to 90% of them singletons; the top ten hold 4% to 4.5%. The sample taken for sequencing was PBMCs. The receptors were gathered from a man between 18 and 35 years old in good health and CMV-seropositive. CDR3s include the opening cysteine and the closing phenylalanine or tryptophan. D genes are given only for firm matches. Some rows mark clone size as missing; the rest say once, few, many or name a class of expanded clone.

>TRBJ2-1|TRBV2|.|many
CASSVRTLSYNEQFF
TGTGCCAGCAGTGTTCGGACTCTCTCCTACAATGAGCAGTTCTTC
>TRBJ1-1|TRBV27|.|.
CASSHGLTEAFF
TGTGCCAGCAGCCACGGTCTCACTGAAGCTTTCTTT
>TRBJ2-7|TRBV7-8|TRBD2|.
CATPLLRGTSGISEQYF
TGTGCCACCCCGCTGCTCAGGGGGACTAGCGGGATAAGCGAGCAGTACTTC
>TRBJ2-2|TRBV6-5|TRBD1|.
CASRQGFTGELFF
TGTGCCAGTAGACAGGGATTCACCGGGGAGCTGTTTTTT
>TRBJ2-7|TRBV6-6|TRBD2|.
CASSSPTSVTPYEQYF
TGTGCCAGCAGTTCCCCGACTAGCGTCACCCCCTACGAGCAGTACTTC
>TRBJ1-1|TRBV28|TRBD1|.
CASSLGDSHTEAFF
TGTGCCAGCAGTTTGGGGGACAGTCACACTGAAGCTTTCTTT
>TRBJ2-1|TRBV19|.|.
CASSRDLSYNEQFF
TGTGCCAGTAGTAGAGATCTGTCCTACAATGAGCAGTTCTTC
>TRBJ1-5|TRBV5-4|.|.
CASSLTGAGKNQPQHF
TGTGCCAGCAGCCTGACCGGCGCGGGGAAGAACCAGCCCCAGCATTTT
>TRBJ1-5|TRBV7-8|.|few
CASSPGIALQPQHF
TGTGCCAGCAGCCCGGGGATAGCCCTGCAGCCCCAGCATTTT
>TRBJ1-1|TRBV19|TRBD1|.
CASRDRGDTEAFF
TGTGCCAGCCGGGACAGGGGGGACACTGAAGCTTTCTTT
>TRBJ2-7|TRBV7-9|TRBD1|once
CASRPRTGTEQYF
TGTGCCAGCAGACCACGGACAGGGACCGAGCAGTACTTC
>TRBJ2-1|TRBV5-1|TRBD2|.
CASSLVGTSMLDEQFF
TGCGCCAGCAGCTTGGTTGGGACTAGCATGTTAGATGAGCAGTTCTTC
>TRBJ2-7|TRBV5-1|TRBD2|few
CASRRWEGPYEQYF
TGCGCCAGCAGGCGGTGGGAGGGCCCCTACGAGCAGTACTTC
>TRBJ2-1|TRBV5-8|TRBD2|once
CASSSPWGTSGFYEQFF
TGTGCCAGCAGCTCCCCTTGGGGGACTAGCGGGTTTTATGAGCAGTTCTTC
>TRBJ2-3|TRBV10-1|.|.
CASSPRPSTPDTQYF
TGCGCCAGCAGCCCTAGGCCCTCCACCCCAGATACGCAGTATTTT
>TRBJ2-2|TRBV10-3|TRBD1|.
CAIRGQDSTGELFF
TGTGCCATCAGGGGACAGGACAGCACCGGGGAGCTGTTTTTT
>TRBJ2-1|TRBV2|.|.
CASTAWVGSVYNEQFF
TGTGCCAGCACTGCCTGGGTGGGGAGTGTCTACAATGAGCAGTTCTTC
>TRBJ2-7|TRBV7-9|TRBD2|once
CASSGRTSGVRNSYEQYF
TGTGCCAGCAGCGGTCGGACTAGCGGGGTACGAAACTCCTACGAGCAGTACTTC
>TRBJ2-7|TRBV13|TRBD1|once
CASSTATGGSYEQYF
TGTGCCAGCAGCACCGCGACAGGGGGTTCCTACGAGCAGTACTTC
>TRBJ2-3|TRBV4-1|.|.
CASSQASKPGHGSDTQYF
TGCGCCAGCAGCCAGGCGAGTAAGCCGGGACACGGATCAGATACGCAGTATTTT
>TRBJ2-7|TRBV6-1|TRBD2|.
CASSGSGAGVFEQYF
TGTGCCAGCAGCGGGAGTGGAGCGGGAGTCTTTGAGCAGTACTTC
>TRBJ1-2|TRBV11-2|.|.
CASSLGAGTNYGYTF
TGTGCCAGCAGCTTAGGGGCAGGGACTAACTATGGCTACACCTTC
>TRBJ2-3|TRBV29-1|.|.
CSYPAGTSTDTQYF
TGCAGCTACCCGGCGGGGACTAGCACAGATACGCAGTATTTT
>TRBJ1-5|TRBV27|TRBD1|.
CASSHRGRNQPQHF
TGTGCCAGCAGTCACAGGGGCCGCAATCAGCCCCAGCATTTT
>TRBJ2-3|TRBV28|.|.
CASSLRTVLSTDTQYF
TGTGCCAGCAGTCTCCGGACAGTCCTAAGCACAGATACGCAGTATTTT
>TRBJ2-5|TRBV6-5|TRBD2|.
CASTRTSGRGETQYF
TGTGCCAGCACCAGGACTAGCGGGAGGGGAGAGACCCAGTACTTC
>TRBJ1-2|TRBV2|TRBD1|.
CASSPRDRGYGYTF
TGTGCCAGCAGCCCCCGGGACAGGGGCTATGGCTACACCTTC
>TRBJ2-2|TRBV9|.|.
CASSVFVGGNTGELFF
TGTGCCAGCAGCGTATTTGTGGGAGGAAACACCGGGGAGCTGTTTTTT
>TRBJ2-2|TRBV29-1|TRBD2|.
CSVELAGTGELFF
TGCAGCGTTGAACTAGCGGGCACCGGGGAGCTGTTTTTT
>TRBJ1-3|TRBV2|.|once
CASSAEAVAGNTIYF
TGTGCCAGCAGTGCAGAGGCGGTCGCTGGAAACACCATATATTTT
>TRBJ2-5|TRBV29-1|TRBD2|.
CSVESPSGRVWDF
TGCAGCGTTGAATCGCCTAGCGGGAGGGTTTGGGACTTC
>TRBJ2-1|TRBV19|.|.
CASSMKGIYNEQFF
TGTGCCAGTAGTATGAAGGGGATCTACAATGAGCAGTTCTTC
>TRBJ1-2|TRBV5-6|.|.
CASSLPGRYYGYTF
TGTGCCAGCAGCTTACCGGGTCGATACTATGGCTACACCTTC